The present TCR beta chain was sequenced within a study of OX40 agonist ivuxolimab in advanced cancers. Turning to the overall study: The costimulatory receptor OX40 (CD134) was targeted by ivuxolimab, a fully human IgG2 agonistic monoclonal antibody. Intravenous ivuxolimab was administered to patients every 2 weeks at six dose levels: 0.01, 0.1, 0.3, 1.5, 3 and 10 mg/kg. Patients were allowed to have had prior anti-PD-1, anti-PD-L1 or anti-CTLA-4 therapy, and approximately 39% of the dose-escalation patients had been treated with checkpoint inhibitors. In the dose-escalation cohort, roughly 80% of patients were male, and the mean age was roughly 60 years, with a range of 23 to 79. Peripheral TCRbeta sequencing was intended to test whether TCR sequence diversity was altered and clonal T-cell expansion was caused by ivuxolimab. Three dose-escalation patients achieved partial responses, one with hepatocellular carcinoma and two with cutaneous melanoma. The monotherapy dose-escalation portion (N = 52 patients) of the phase I ivuxolimab trial is reported in the paper. Among the approximately 54 dose-escalation patients, about 19 had hepatocellular carcinoma, about 15 melanoma, 9 renal cell carcinoma and 9 head and neck cancer.

Comment on this clone: The antigen this receptor binds is unknown. Nothing much larger sits one base from this clone, and base qualities are not available.

Patients with a history of autoimmune disease or receiving systemic immunosuppression were excluded from the trial. Peripheral blood for TCR sequencing was drawn from every dose cohort at baseline, at cycle 4 day 1 and at cycle 7 day 1. Samples came from an open-label, multicenter, first-in-human phase I dose-escalation trial of ivuxolimab. The trial enrolled adults with locally advanced or metastatic head and neck squamous cell, hepatocellular, melanoma or renal cell carcinoma. Before TCR sequencing, CD4+ T cells and CD8+ T cells were sorted from peripheral blood as separate populations. The CDR3 starts with the cysteine, ends with the phenylalanine, and has 16 residues. Only the CDR3 DNA stays, 48 bases, in frame from base 1. CDR1 and CDR2 are read off the germline V gene as MNHNS and SASEGT. V gives up 2 bases and J gives up 5 bases, and the segment between their germline ends measures 18 bases.

On the study overall, not on this receptor specifically: At doses of 0.1 to 3.0 mg/kg, clonal expansion of both CD4+ and CD8+ T cells in blood was seen between baseline and week 6. Which antigens the clonally expanded peripheral T cells were specific for was not determined. Low levels of normalized T-cell clonal expansion were also seen in some patients who did not respond. In the 0.1-3.0 mg/kg groups, partial responders had among the lowest normalized peripheral clonal expansion, particularly in CD8+ T cells. On average, CD8+ T cells showed more expanded clones than CD4+ T cells after ivuxolimab.

To sequence the TCRbeta CDR3 region, genomic DNA was isolated from the sorted cells. The immunoSEQ Assay was used for sequencing of TCRbeta CDR3 regions. TCRdb carries this immuneACCESS record with in-frame sequences only. Its versions omit some clonotypes, under half of them owing to an unresolved V gene in the studies checked, with the rest unexplained. This sample gives about 41,000 clones in total; 84% of them show up just once. 2% to 3% of the sample belongs to the ten largest clones. Recombination joined TRBV6-1 with TRBJ1-1; the D segment could be TRBD1, given 5 matching bases. The sample consisted of CD4+ or CD8+ T cells sorted from blood, taken in a trial of the OX40 agonist ivuxolimab. The sequence came from an adult with an advanced solid tumor such as melanoma, head and neck, liver or kidney cancer. Read as DNA, the sequence is TGTGCCAGCAGTGAAAGGGAGCAGGGTCTAGGAACTGAAGCTTTCTTT. The resulting protein is CASSEREQGLGTEAFF.